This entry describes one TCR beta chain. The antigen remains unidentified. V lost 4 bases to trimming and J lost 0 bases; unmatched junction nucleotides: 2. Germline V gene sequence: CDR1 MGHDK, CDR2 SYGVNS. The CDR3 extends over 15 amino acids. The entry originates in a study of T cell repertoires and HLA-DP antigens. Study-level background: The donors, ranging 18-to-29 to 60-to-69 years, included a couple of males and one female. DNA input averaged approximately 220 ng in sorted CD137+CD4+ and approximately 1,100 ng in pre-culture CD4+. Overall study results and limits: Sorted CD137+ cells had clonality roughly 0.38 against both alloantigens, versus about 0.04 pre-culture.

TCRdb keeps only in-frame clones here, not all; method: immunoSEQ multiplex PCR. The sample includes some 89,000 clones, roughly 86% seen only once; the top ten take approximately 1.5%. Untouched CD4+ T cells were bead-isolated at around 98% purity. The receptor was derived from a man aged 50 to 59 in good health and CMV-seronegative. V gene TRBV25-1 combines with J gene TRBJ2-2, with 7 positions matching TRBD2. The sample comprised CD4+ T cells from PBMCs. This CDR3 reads CASSGGGSNTGELFF. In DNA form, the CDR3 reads TGTGCCAGCAGTGGGGGGGGTTCGAACACCGGGGAGCTGTTTTTT.